The clone carrying this T cell receptor (beta chain) has just a few counts. This sample was included in a study of control samples from healthy donors and cancer patients. The V and J ends lost 1 base and 1 base respectively, with 7 bases between them. This CDR3 has 14 residues. Germline CDR1 SNHLY, CDR2 FYNNEI. Assay used: immunoSEQ multiplex PCR; TCRdb lists only in-frame clones, some missing. The table records 130,000 or so clones, just under 90% of them present only once. The receptor's source is a man aged 25-45 years in good health. Material: blood. The genes are TRBV2 and TRBJ1-1; the D is unclear. The CDR3 DNA follows: TGTGCCAGCAGTGAAGAAGCAGCGAACACTGAAGCTTTCTTT. Amino acids: CASSEEAANTEAFF.